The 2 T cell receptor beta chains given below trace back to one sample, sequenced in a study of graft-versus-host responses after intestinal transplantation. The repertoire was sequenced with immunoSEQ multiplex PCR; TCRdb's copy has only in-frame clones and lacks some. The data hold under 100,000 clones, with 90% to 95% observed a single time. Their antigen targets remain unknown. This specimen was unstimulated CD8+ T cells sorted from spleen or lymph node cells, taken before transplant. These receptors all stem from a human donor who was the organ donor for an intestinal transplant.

The CDR3 protein is CASSPMGLAGTSYEQYF. In nucleotides, the CDR3 is TGTGCCAGCAGCCCTATGGGACTAGCGGGAACTAGCTACGAGCAGTACTTC. The chain recombines TRBV7-8 with TRBJ2-7; 13 bases fit TRBD2. The junction had 10 bases not matched to a gene; V was cut back by 5 bases and J by 3 bases. Looked up from germline, CDR1 is SGHVS and CDR2 is FQNEAQ. The CDR3 contains 17 residues. Based on the CDR3 plus reference TRBV7-8 and TRBJ2-7, the full variable domain is GAGVSQSPRYKVAKRGQDVALRCDPISGHVSLFWYQQALGQGPEFLTYFQNEAQLDKSGLPSDRFFAERPEGSVSTLKIQRTQQEDSAVYLCASSPMGLAGTSYEQYFGPGTRLTVT.

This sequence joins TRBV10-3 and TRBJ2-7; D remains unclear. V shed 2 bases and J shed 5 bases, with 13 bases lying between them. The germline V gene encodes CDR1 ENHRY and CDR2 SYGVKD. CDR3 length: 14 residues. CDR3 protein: CAISEPTAADEQYF. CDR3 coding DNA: TGTGCCATCAGTGAGCCGACGGCGGCAGACGAGCAGTACTTC.